These 23 T cell receptor beta chains came from one sample sequenced in a study of OX40 agonist ivuxolimab in advanced cancers. Produced via immunoSEQ multiplex PCR; TCRdb's table is partial and in-frame only. The sample gives 15,000 to 20,000 clones, 75% to 90% of which show up once; roughly 21% is in the top ten. This sample comprised CD4+ or CD8+ T cells sorted from blood, obtained in a trial of the OX40 agonist ivuxolimab. The receptor set was obtained from an adult with an advanced solid tumor such as melanoma, head and neck, liver or kidney cancer.

This sequence joins TRBV29-1 and TRBJ2-3; 8 bases map to TRBD1. V lost 6 bases, J lost 0 bases, and 5 bases stayed unmatched. Per the germline V gene, CDR1 is SQVTM and CDR2 is ANQGSEA. This CDR3 comprises 14 residues. The DNA for the CDR3 is TGCAGCGTCCAGACAGGGGTTAGCACAGATACGCAGTATTTT. Amino acid sequence: CSVQTGVSTDTQYF.

This chain joins TRBV28 and TRBJ1-5; D not certain. The CDR3 consists of 12 residues. Germline CDR1 is MDHEN and CDR2 is SYDVKM. The V end was cut by 4 bases, the J end by 10 bases, with 11 bases between. CDR3 in DNA: TGTGCCAGCAGTTCCCGACCGTTACCCCAGCATTTT. Translated, it gives CASSSRPLPQHF.

The chain couples TRBV29-1 to TRBJ2-7; 11 positions match TRBD2. Germline values: CDR1 SQVTM, CDR2 ANQGSEA. The J segment lost 3 bases and the V segment lost 5 bases, leaving 0 bases of the junction unmatched. The CDR3 length is 12 residues. DNA for the CDR3: TGCAGCGTTCTAGCGGGAGGCTACGAGCAGTACTTC. It is translated as CSVLAGGYEQYF.

The chain employs TRBV27 and TRBJ1-4, with D possibly TRBD1 on 6 matching bases. Trimming removed 4 bases at V and 8 bases at J, with 14 bases between. Germline V gives CDR1 MNHEY, CDR2 SMNVEV (reference sequence). The length of the CDR3 is 14 residues. Here the CDR3 reads CASSYGGRSEKLFF. The CDR3 DNA reads TGTGCCAGCAGTTACGGGGGGCGTAGCGAAAAACTGTTTTTT.

In this sample, this clone turned up a few times. V and J are TRBV7-5 and TRBJ1-5. TRBV7-5 is designated a pseudogene. The CDR3 is 13 residues long. CDR3 nucleotides: TGTGCCAGCAGCTTAGGAGACAATCAGCCCCAGCATTTT. Its protein product is CASSLGDNQPQHF.

The rearrangement uses TRBV16 and TRBJ2-1; 10 bases are shared with TRBD2. Losses at the gene ends were 4 bases for V and 7 bases for J; bases not matched to a gene: 7. CDR1 is KGHSY and CDR2 is FQNENV in the germline V gene. The CDR3 is 15 residues long. The CDR3 nucleotides read TGTGCCAGCAGCCCCTCTAGCGGGAGACAGAATGAGCAGTTCTTC. Amino acids: CASSPSSGRQNEQFF.

The chain combines TRBV19 with TRBJ2-2; 7 bases align to TRBD1. J lost 4 bases, V lost 7 bases, and 6 bases had no gene match. This CDR3 region has 14 residues. CDR1 and CDR2 (germline): LNHDA, SQIVND (reference sequence). As DNA, the CDR3 is TGTGCCAGTACTAGGGACAGCCCCACCGGGGAGCTGTTTTTT. This translates into CASTRDSPTGELFF. The full variable domain, completed using reference TRBV19 and TRBJ2-2, is DGGITQSPKYLFRKEGQNVTLSCEQNLNHDAMYWYRQDPGQGLRLIYYSQIVNDFQKGDIAEGYSVSREKKESFPLTVTSAQKNPTAFYLCASTRDSPTGELFFGEGSRLTVL.

The chain uses TRBV11-2 and TRBJ2-6; no reliable D call. The germline gives CDR1 SGHAT, CDR2 FQNNGV. The CDR3 length is 15 residues. V gave up 5 bases and J gave up 2 bases, with 10 bases separating them. The CDR3 DNA reads as TGTGCCAGCAGCGGGAATTATGCTGGGGCCAACGTCCTGACTTTC. Residues: CASSGNYAGANVLTF.

As for this clone: Other nucleotide sequences from this sample produce the same CDR3. The CDR3 DNA sequence: TGTGCCAGCAGTCAAGGGAGGCACGTTGTGACTAACTATGGCTACACCTTC. As protein: CASSQGRHVVTNYGYTF. The chain has TRBV6-1 and TRBJ1-2; D unresolved. The germline V and J ends were trimmed by 5 bases and 0 bases, with 19 bases remaining between them. Looked up from germline, CDR1 is MNHNS and CDR2 is SASEGT. The CDR3 is 17 amino acids.

The V call is TRBV30, the J call TRBJ2-2, with D perhaps matching TRBD1 or TRBD2 (5 bases each). Germline V gene lookup returns CDR1 GTSNPN and CDR2 SVGIG (reference sequence). Trimming pared 2 bases from V and 1 base from J, leaving 14 bases between. The CDR3 length is 16 residues. CDR3 sequence (DNA): TGTGCCTGGAGTATCGGGACGGCAATGAACACCGGGGAGCTGTTTTTT. It codes for CAWSIGTAMNTGELFF.

The J gene is TRBJ2-1, the V gene TRBV7-6; D not certain. Trimming removed 0 bases at V and 9 bases at J, with 9 bases between. Per germline, CDR1 SGHVS and CDR2 FNYEAQ. CDR3 length equals 13 residues. The CDR3 sequence: CASSLAEESEQFF. CDR3 coding DNA: TGTGCCAGCAGCTTAGCAGAGGAGTCTGAGCAGTTCTTC.

This chain connects TRBV20-1 to TRBJ1-2; no reliable D call. CDR1 is DFQATT and CDR2 is SNEGSKA in the germline V gene (reference sequence). The CDR3 runs 11 residues. The CDR3 DNA reads TGCGGGTGGCCCCTAACGCGTGGCTACACCTTC. Translation gives CGWPLTRGYTF.

J is TRBJ1-2 and V is TRBV5-4; 8 nucleotides agree with TRBD1. Germline CDR1 and CDR2: SGHNT and YYREEE (reference sequence). V lost 4 bases to trimming and J lost 1 base; unmatched junction nucleotides: 3. The CDR3 totals 14 residues. This chain's CDR3 is CASSQGANNYGYTF. CDR3 nucleotides: TGTGCCAGCAGCCAGGGGGCAAATAACTATGGCTACACCTTC.

The chain links TRBV18 to TRBJ2-7, with unresolved D. The CDR3 is 14 residues long. V was trimmed by 6 bases and J by 2 bases, leaving 14 bases between them. Germline V gene data show CDR1 as KGHSH and CDR2 as LQKENI. The CDR3 nucleotides are TGTGCCAGCTCCCCTACTAAGGAACCCTACGAGCAGTACTTC. Translation gives CASSPTKEPYEQYF.

The chain is built from TRBV5-8 and TRBJ2-1; D may be TRBD2 (5 bases). Germline-derived CDR1 and CDR2 are SGHTS and YDEGEE. The CDR3 loop spans 14 amino acids. Trimming pared 0 bases from V and 5 bases from J, leaving 9 bases between. The CDR3 sequence is CASSLADFNNEQFF. As DNA, the CDR3 is TGTGCCAGCAGCTTGGCGGACTTCAACAATGAGCAGTTCTTC. The entire variable domain, with the rest obtained from reference TRBV5-8 and TRBJ2-1, is as follows: EAGVTQSPTHLIKTRGQQATLRCSPISGHTSVYWYQQALGLGLQFLLWYDEGEERNRGNFPPRFSGRQFPNYSSELNVNALELEDSALYLCASSLADFNNEQFFGPGTRLTVL.

Here the CDR3 DNA reads TGTGCCAGCAGCACGTGGGTCGGGAGTGGCAATGAGCAGTTCTTC. It is translated as CASSTWVGSGNEQFF. V usage is TRBV7-2 and J usage is TRBJ2-1; D is possibly TRBD2 (6 bases). V lost 5 bases and J lost 6, with 17 bases in between. The CDR3 consists of 15 residues. The germline V gene has CDR1 SGHTA and CDR2 FQGNSA.

This sequence joins TRBV28 and TRBJ2-7; D uncertain. The germline CDR1 and CDR2 sequences are MDHEN and SYDVKM. The CDR3 spans 11 residues. Trimming took off 6 bases at V and 9 bases at J, with 12 bases between the two ends. CDR3 residues: CASSTTFGQYF. Written as DNA, the CDR3 is TGTGCCAGCAGCACTACATTCGGGCAGTACTTC.

This chain joins TRBV7-9 and TRBJ1-1; D possibly corresponds to TRBD1 (6 bases). CDR1 SEHNR and CDR2 FQNEAQ come from the germline V gene (reference sequence). V dropped 5 bases and J dropped 1 base, with 8 bases sitting between them. The CDR3 has 13 amino acids. The CDR3 DNA is TGTGCCAGCAGCGTACAGGGGAACACTGAAGCTTTCTTT. Translated, it gives CASSVQGNTEAFF.

This chain uses TRBV6-4 with TRBJ1-1; possible D gene TRBD1, 6 bases. Germline lookup yields CDR1 MRHNA and CDR2 SNTAGT. The CDR3 totals 13 residues. The V end lost 5 bases, the J end lost 3 bases, and 10 bases lay between the germline ends. Written as DNA, the CDR3 is TGTGCCAGCAGTACAGGGAGGGACACTGAAGCTTTCTTT. Amino acid sequence: CASSTGRDTEAFF.

J is TRBJ2-5 and V is TRBV19, with 9 bases fitting TRBD1. The CDR3 has 15 residues. Unmatched junction bases numbered 3, after V lost 4 bases and J lost 0 bases. CDR1 is LNHDA, CDR2 SQIVND, per germline (reference sequence). The CDR3 DNA is TGTGCCAGTAGTAGGGGGGACAGGGACCAAGAGACCCAGTACTTC. This translates into CASSRGDRDQETQYF.

The chain joins TRBV28 to TRBJ2-4; D is perhaps TRBD1 or TRBD2 (7 bases each). Trimming pared 6 bases from V and 7 bases from J, leaving 13 bases between. Germline CDR1 MDHEN, CDR2 SYDVKM. The CDR3 is 13 amino acids. The CDR3 here is CASRGGGVNIQYF. DNA for the CDR3: TGTGCCAGCAGGGGAGGGGGCGTCAACATTCAGTACTTC.

This clone came up once. In nucleotides, the CDR3 is TGTGCCAGCAGTCCGCGGACAGGAATAAATATACCCTATGGCTACACCTTC. Amino acid sequence: CASSPRTGINIPYGYTF. This chain uses TRBV27 with TRBJ1-2; TRBD1 matches at 7 bases. The V gene's germline CDR1 is MNHEY and CDR2 SMNVEV (reference sequence). The V segment lost 5 bases and the J segment 4 bases; nucleotides outside the gene matches: 16. The CDR3 is 17 residues long.

This clone was detected only once. This sequence joins TRBV21-1 and TRBJ2-4; TRBD1, the table's D call, was not compared with the DNA. TRBV21-1 is classified as a pseudogene. There are 14 residues in the CDR3. This CDR3 is CASSLQGEQNIQYF. In DNA, the CDR3 is TGTGCCAGCAGCTTGCAGGGTGAGCAAAACATTCAGTACTTC.